A few counts support the clone carrying this T cell receptor beta chain. CDR3 length: 16 residues. V lost 1 base to trimming and J lost 5 bases, with 14 bases between them. Germline assignment: CDR1 SGHTA and CDR2 FQGNSA. This entry belongs to a study of blood T cell repertoires in COVID-19. Study-level background: COVID-19 samples from acute and convalescent phases originated in the United States, Italy and Spain.

In the authors' workflow: Counts of nucleated cells, estimated from reference gene primer amplification, were obtained. TCRdb's copy holds only in-frame clones and misses some; the assay was immunoSEQ multiplex PCR. The D gene and trimming were derived from the DNA, and the V and J assignments and clone size from that table. The table shows 110,000 to 150,000 clones, with approximately 82% occurring only once. This receptor was identified in a man aged 60 to 69 with active or convalescent COVID-19. The specimen was peripheral blood. The genes are TRBV7-2 and TRBJ2-2, with D perhaps TRBD2 (6 bases). The CDR3 here is CASSLGLGLTTGELFF. For the CDR3, the DNA is TGTGCCAGCAGCTTAGGGTTGGGACTCACGACCGGGGAGCTGTTTTTT.